The sequence of this T cell receptor (beta chain) was determined in a study of CD8+CD57+ T cells in acquired aplastic anemia. Both TCR beta VDJ combination and CDR3 sequence profiling were carried out. Genomic DNA was the template for this profiling. TCRdb re-called the reads with MiXCR, one entry per CDR3 protein. The data hold about 160,000 distinct CDR3 sequences, with 70% to 80% observed a single time. Patients included in sequencing had previously demonstrated CD8+CD57+ cell expansion by flow cytometry. The receptor comes from a human donor with aplastic anemia. Sequenced material: sorted CD4+, CD8+, or CD8+CD57+ T cells (not recorded which) from PBMCs.

The CDR3 region has the DNA TGTGCCAGACGCCGGGACCAAGAATCCGGGGAGCTGTTTTTT. This codes for CARRRDQESGELFF. The V call is TRBV30, the J call TRBJ2-2; D may be TRBD1 or TRBD2 (5 bases each). Trimming cost V 8 bases and J 6 bases, with 19 bases left between them. CDR3 length: 14 residues. Germline lookup yields CDR1 GTSNPN and CDR2 SVGIG (reference sequence).